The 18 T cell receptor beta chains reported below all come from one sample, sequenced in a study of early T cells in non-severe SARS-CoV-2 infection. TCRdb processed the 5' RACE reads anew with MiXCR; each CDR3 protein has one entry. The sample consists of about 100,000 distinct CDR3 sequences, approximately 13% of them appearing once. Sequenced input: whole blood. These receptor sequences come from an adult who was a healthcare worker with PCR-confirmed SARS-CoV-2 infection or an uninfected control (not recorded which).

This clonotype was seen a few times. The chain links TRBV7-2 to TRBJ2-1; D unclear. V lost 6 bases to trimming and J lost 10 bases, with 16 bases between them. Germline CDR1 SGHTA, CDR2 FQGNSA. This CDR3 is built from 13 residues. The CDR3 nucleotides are TGTGCCAGCAGTGCCCAAGGTGTGATGGAGCAGTTCTTC. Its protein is CASSAQGVMEQFF.

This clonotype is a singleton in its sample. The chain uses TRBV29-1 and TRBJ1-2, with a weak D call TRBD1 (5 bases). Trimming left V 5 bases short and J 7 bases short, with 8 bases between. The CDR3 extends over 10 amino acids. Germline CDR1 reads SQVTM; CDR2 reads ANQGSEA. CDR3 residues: CSVWGLGYTF. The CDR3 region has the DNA TGCAGCGTTTGGGGCCTTGGCTACACCTTC. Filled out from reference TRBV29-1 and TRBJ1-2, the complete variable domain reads SAVISQKPSRDICQRGTSLTIQCQVDSQVTMMFWYRQQPGQSLTLIATANQGSEATYESGFVIDKFPISRPNLTFSTLTVSNMSPEDSSIYLCSVWGLGYTFGSGTRLTVV.

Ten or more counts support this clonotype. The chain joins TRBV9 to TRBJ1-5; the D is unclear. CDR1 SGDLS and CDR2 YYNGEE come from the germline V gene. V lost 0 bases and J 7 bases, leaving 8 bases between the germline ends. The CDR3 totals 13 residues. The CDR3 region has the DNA TGTGCCAGCAGCGTAGGTGGGGTACAGCCCCAGCATTTT. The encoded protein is CASSVGGVQPQHF.

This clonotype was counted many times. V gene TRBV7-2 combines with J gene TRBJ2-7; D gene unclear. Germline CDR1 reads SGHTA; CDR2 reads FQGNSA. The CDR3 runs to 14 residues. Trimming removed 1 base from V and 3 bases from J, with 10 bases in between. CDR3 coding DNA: TGTGCCAGCAGCTTAGTCCTTTACGGCTACGAGCAGTACTTC. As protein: CASSLVLYGYEQYF. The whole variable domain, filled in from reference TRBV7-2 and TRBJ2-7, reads GAGVSQSPSNKVTEKGKDVELRCDPISGHTALYWYRQSLGQGLEFLIYFQGNSAPDKSGLPSDRFSAERTGGSVSTLTIQRTQQEDSAVYLCASSLVLYGYEQYFGPGTRLTVT.

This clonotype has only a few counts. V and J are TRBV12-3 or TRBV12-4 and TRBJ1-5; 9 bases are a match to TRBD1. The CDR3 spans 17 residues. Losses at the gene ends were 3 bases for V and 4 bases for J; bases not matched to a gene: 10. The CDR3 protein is CASSLSWDRAANQPQHF. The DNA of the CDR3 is TGTGCCAGCAGTTTGTCTTGGGACAGGGCGGCTAATCAGCCCCAGCATTTT.

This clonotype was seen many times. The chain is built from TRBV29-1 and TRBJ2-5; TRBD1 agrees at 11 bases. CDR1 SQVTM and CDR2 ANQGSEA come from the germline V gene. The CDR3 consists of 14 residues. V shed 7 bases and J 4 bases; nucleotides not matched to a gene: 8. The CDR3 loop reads CSAGTGGVGETQYF. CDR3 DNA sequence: TGCAGCGCCGGGACAGGGGGAGTCGGAGAGACCCAGTACTTC. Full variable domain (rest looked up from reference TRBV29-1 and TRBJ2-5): SAVISQKPSRDICQRGTSLTIQCQVDSQVTMMFWYRQQPGQSLTLIATANQGSEATYESGFVIDKFPISRPNLTFSTLTVSNMSPEDSSIYLCSAGTGGVGETQYFGPGTRLLVL.

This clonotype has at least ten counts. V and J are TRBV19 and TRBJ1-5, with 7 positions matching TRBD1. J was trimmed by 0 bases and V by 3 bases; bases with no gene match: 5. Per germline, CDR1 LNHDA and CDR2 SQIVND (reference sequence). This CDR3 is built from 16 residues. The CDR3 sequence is CASSMPDRASNQPQHF. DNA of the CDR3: TGTGCCAGTAGTATGCCCGACAGGGCTAGCAATCAGCCCCAGCATTTT.

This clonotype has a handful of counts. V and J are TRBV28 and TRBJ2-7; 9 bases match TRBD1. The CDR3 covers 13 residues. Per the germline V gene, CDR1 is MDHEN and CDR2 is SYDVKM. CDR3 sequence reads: CASGTGISYEQYF. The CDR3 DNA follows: TGTGCTTCCGGGACAGGGATATCCTACGAGCAGTACTTC.

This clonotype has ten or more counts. In DNA, the CDR3 is TGTGCCAGCTCACCCACTAGCGAGAATGAGCAGTTCTTC. This codes for CASSPTSENEQFF. The genes are TRBV18 and TRBJ2-1; 7 nucleotides align to TRBD2. Trimming removed 3 bases from V and 7 bases from J; junction bases left unmatched: 3. CDR3 length: 13 residues. Germline CDR1 reads KGHSH; CDR2 reads LQKENI.

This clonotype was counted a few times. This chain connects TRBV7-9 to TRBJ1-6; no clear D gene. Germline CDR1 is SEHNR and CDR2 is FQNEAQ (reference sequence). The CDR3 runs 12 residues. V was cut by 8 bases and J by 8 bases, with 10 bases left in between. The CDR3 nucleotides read TGTGCCAGCCGTATCTACGATTCACCCCTCCACTTT. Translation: CASRIYDSPLHF.

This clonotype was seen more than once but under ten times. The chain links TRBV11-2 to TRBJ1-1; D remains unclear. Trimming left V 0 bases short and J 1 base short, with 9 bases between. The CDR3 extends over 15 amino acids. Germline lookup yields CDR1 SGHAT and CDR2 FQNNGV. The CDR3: CASSLEGRGNTEAFF. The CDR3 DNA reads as TGTGCCAGCAGCTTAGAAGGGCGAGGGAACACTGAAGCTTTCTTT.

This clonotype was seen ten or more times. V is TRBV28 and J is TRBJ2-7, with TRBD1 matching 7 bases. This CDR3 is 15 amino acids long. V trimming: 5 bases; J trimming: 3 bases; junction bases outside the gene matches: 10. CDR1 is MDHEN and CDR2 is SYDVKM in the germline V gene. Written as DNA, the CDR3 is TGTGCCAGCAGTAACCCCAACAGGGGATTCTACGAGCAGTACTTC. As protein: CASSNPNRGFYEQYF.

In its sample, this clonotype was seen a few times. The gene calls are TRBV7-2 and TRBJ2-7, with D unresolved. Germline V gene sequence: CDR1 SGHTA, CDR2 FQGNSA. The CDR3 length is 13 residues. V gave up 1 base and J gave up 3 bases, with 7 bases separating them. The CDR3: CASSLGPIYEQYF. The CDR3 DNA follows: TGTGCCAGCAGCTTAGGCCCGATCTACGAGCAGTACTTC.

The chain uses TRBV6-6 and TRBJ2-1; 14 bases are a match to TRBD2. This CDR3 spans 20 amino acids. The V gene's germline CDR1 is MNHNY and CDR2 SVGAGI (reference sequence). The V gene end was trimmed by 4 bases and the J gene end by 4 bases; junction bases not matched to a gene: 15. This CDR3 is CASSFGTSGGPGGAYNEQFF. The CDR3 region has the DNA TGTGCCAGCAGTTTCGGGACTAGCGGGGGCCCGGGAGGGGCATACAATGAGCAGTTCTTC.

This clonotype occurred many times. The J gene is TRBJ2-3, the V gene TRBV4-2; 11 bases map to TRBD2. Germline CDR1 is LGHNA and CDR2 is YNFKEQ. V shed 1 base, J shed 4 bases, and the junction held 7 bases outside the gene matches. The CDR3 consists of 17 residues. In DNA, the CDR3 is TGTGCCAGCAGCCAAGTCAGTCTAGCGGGGGGCGCAGATACGCAGTATTTT. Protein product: CASSQVSLAGGADTQYF.

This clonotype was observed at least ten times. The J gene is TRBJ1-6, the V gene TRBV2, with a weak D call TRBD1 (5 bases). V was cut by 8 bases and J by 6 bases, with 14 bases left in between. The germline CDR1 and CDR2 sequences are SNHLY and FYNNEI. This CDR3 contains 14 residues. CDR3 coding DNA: TGTGCCAGCGGCAGGGAGAGGGGTAATTCACCCCTCCACTTT. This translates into CASGRERGNSPLHF.

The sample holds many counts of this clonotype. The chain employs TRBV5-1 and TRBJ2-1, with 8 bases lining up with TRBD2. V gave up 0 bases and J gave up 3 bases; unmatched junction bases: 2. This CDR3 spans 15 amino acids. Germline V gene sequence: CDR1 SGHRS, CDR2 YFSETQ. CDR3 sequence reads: CASSLELAGYNEQFF. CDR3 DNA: TGCGCCAGCAGCTTGGAGCTAGCGGGCTACAATGAGCAGTTCTTC.

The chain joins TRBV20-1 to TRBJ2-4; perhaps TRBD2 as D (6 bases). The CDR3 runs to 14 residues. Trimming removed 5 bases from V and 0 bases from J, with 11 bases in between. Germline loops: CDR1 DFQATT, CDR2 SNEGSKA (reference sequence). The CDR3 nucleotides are TGCAGTGCTGAACCGGGGGTAGCCAAAAACATTCAGTACTTC. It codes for CSAEPGVAKNIQYF.